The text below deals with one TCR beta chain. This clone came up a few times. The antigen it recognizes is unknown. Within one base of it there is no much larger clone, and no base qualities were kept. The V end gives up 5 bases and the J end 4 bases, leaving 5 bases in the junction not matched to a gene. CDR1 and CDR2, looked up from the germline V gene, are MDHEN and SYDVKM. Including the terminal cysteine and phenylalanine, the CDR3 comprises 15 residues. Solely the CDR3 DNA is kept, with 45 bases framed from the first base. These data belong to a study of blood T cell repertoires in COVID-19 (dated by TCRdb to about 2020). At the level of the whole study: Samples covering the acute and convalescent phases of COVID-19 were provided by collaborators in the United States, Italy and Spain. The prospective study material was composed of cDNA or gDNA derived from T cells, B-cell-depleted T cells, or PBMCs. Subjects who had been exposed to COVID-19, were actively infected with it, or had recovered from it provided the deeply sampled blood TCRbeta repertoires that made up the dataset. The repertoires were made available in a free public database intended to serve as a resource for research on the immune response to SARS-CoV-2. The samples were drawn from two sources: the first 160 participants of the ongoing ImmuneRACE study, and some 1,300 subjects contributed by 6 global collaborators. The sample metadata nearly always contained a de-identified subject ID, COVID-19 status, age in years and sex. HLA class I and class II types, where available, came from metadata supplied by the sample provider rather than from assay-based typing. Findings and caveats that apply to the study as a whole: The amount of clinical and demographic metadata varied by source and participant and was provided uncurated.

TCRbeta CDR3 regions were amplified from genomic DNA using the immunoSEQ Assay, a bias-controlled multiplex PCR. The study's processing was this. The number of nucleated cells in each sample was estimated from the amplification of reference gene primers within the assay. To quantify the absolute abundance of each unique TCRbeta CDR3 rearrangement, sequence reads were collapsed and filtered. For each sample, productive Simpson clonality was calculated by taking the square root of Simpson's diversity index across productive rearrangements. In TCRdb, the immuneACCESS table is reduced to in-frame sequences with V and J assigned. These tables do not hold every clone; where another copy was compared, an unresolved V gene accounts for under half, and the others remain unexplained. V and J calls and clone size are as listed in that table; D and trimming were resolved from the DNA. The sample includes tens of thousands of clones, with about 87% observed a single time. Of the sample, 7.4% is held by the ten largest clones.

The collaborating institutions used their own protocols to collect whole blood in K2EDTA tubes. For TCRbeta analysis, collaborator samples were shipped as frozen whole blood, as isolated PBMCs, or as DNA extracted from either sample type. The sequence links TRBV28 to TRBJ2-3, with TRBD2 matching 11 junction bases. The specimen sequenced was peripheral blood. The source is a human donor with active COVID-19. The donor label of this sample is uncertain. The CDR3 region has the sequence CASSTLGLAADTQYF. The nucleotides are TGTGCCAGCAGTACCCTGGGACTAGCGGCAGATACGCAGTATTTT. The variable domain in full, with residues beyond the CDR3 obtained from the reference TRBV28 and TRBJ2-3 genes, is DVKVTQSSRYLVKRTGEKVFLECVQDMDHENMFWYRQDPGLGLRLIYFSYDVKMKEKGDIPEGYSVSREKKERFSLILESASTNQTSMYLCASSTLGLAADTQYFGPGTRLTVL.